This T cell receptor (beta chain) was recorded in a study of Ad26.COV2.S vaccination and SARS-CoV-2 variants. Assay used: immunoSEQ multiplex PCR; TCRdb lists only in-frame clones, some missing. The data show more than 300,000 clones, 70% to 90% seen once. Germline CDR1 reads SNHLY; CDR2 reads FYNNEI. V gave up 3 bases and J gave up 3 bases; unmatched junction bases: 5. This CDR3 comprises 15 residues. Indicated treatment: over 15 received Ad26.COV2.S at low or high dose, single or two shots; roughly five received placebo; per-sample allocation not given. Specimens were obtained on day 63 following the first vaccine or placebo injection.

Sequencing used peripheral blood, obtained in a trial of Ad26.COV2.S vaccine versus placebo. This TCR derives from a person aged 18 to 65 who received the Ad26.COV2.S COVID-19 vaccine or a placebo. The chain links TRBV2 to TRBJ2-5, with TRBD1 matching 9 bases. CDR3: CASSEEQGAEETQYF. The DNA for the CDR3 is TGTGCCAGCAGTGAGGAACAGGGGGCAGAAGAGACCCAGTACTTC.